These 4 T cell receptor beta chains came from one sample sequenced in a study of T cells in localized non-small cell lung cancer. Here immunoSEQ multiplex PCR was the method, and the copy in TCRdb shows in-frame clones only, minus some. This table has 30,000 to 40,000 clones, around 85% appearing once. The sequencing used peripheral blood, collected before any cancer treatment. These TCRs come from a man aged 40 to 70 with stage I lung adenocarcinoma.

The chain's CDR3 is CASSPYAETQYF. In DNA form, the CDR3 reads TGTGCCAGCAGCCCCTATGCAGAGACCCAGTACTTC. The chain uses TRBV6-6 and TRBJ2-5; D not resolved. Germline CDR1 is MNHNY and CDR2 is SVGAGI (reference sequence). The V gene lost 6 bases and the J gene lost 4 bases, with 9 bases spanning the gap. The length of the CDR3 is 12 residues.

The chain links TRBV29-1 to TRBJ2-3, with a weak D call TRBD1 (8 bases). Trimming shortened V by 7 bases and J by 1 base, and 18 bases separated the two germline ends. The CDR3 spans 15 residues. Germline loops: CDR1 SQVTM, CDR2 ANQGSEA. The CDR3 bases are TGCAGCGACAGGGGGGGGAAACATGGCACAGATACGCAGTATTTT. Translated, it gives CSDRGGKHGTDTQYF.

This clone was recorded only once. The J gene is TRBJ2-5, the V gene TRBV6-5, with D tentatively TRBD2 (6 bases). The CDR3 is 15 amino acids. From germline, CDR1 is MNHEY and CDR2 SVGAGI. V was cut by 6 bases and J by 5 bases, with 19 bases left in between. The CDR3 protein is CASRPGKRASETQYF. In DNA form, the CDR3 reads TGTGCCAGCAGACCGGGGAAGCGGGCTAGTGAGACCCAGTACTTC.

This chain links TRBV5-1 with TRBJ2-1; D is perhaps TRBD2 (6 bases). Trimming left V 4 bases short and J 0 bases short, with 11 bases between. The CDR3 spans 15 residues. In germline, CDR1 is SGHRS, CDR2 YFSETQ. The CDR3 region is CASSMDGGSYNEQFF. The CDR3, as DNA: TGCGCCAGCAGCATGGACGGGGGCTCCTACAATGAGCAGTTCTTC.